What follows are 25 T cell receptor delta chains derived from one specimen sequenced in a study of gamma-delta T cells after stem cell transplantation. TCRdb repeated clone calling on the RT-PCR reads with CATT. The repertoire includes approximately 1,500 delta-chain clones, 1.6% of them detected once, and around two fifths sits in the top ten. The sequenced sample was gamma-delta T cells. These TCRs come from a human donor. It is not recorded whose cells these are; they may come from a transplant donor.

In its sample, this clone was seen a few times. TCRdb shows a much larger clone's protein in place of this DNA's translation, and the two differ at residue 8, likely through a read error; the protein shown is translated from the DNA. The gene calls are TRDV2 and TRDJ1; D may be TRDD3 (5 bases). Trimming removed 0 bases from V and 1 base from J, with 17 bases in between. The germline V gene encodes CDR1 GEAIGNYY and CDR2 EKD. This CDR3 is 17 amino acids long. CDR3 sequence (DNA): TGTGCCTGTGACACCGCCTGGGTCCGACGGACCACCGATAAACTCATCTTT. Protein sequence: CACDTAWVRRTTDKLIF.

By share, this clone counts as large (0.1 to 1%). This sample also contains other DNA sequences that code for the same CDR3. V usage is TRDV1 and J usage is TRDJ1; 7 bases are a match to TRDD3. The J segment lost 0 bases and the V segment lost 3 bases, leaving 7 bases of the junction unmatched. The CDR3 spans 16 residues. Germline V CDR1 and CDR2: TSWWSYY, QGS. CDR3: CALGDRWGPNTDKLIF. CDR3 coding DNA: TGTGCTCTTGGGGATCGCTGGGGGCCTAACACCGATAAACTCATCTTT.

In regard to this clone: TCRdb's protein for this DNA is that of a much larger clone and differs from the translation at residue 11, likely a read error; the protein shown is the DNA translation. Other DNA sequences of this sample code for an identical CDR3. The chain is built from TRDV2 and TRDJ1, with 9 bases aligning to TRDD3. The CDR3 totals 16 residues. After removal of 4 bases from V and 3 bases from J, the junction contained 11 bases not matched to a gene. CDR1 and CDR2 from the germline V gene are GEAIGNYY and EKD. CDR3 sequence reads: CACDALLGDYADKLIF. The CDR3 DNA is TGTGCCTGTGATGCCTTACTGGGGGACTACGCCGATAAACTCATCTTT.

This clone was seen a few times. TCRdb lists the protein of a much larger clone for this DNA, which differs at residue 8, so this is likely a read error; the protein given here is translated from the DNA itself. The chain combines TRDV1 with TRDJ1; D gene unclear. CDR1 TSWWSYY and CDR2 QGS come from the germline V gene. This CDR3 contains 18 residues. Deletions cut 2 bases from V and 0 bases from J, with 19 bases between. The CDR3 loop reads CALGEEWRFRMYTDKLIF. The CDR3 DNA reads as TGTGCTCTTGGGGAAGAATGGAGGTTTCGAATGTACACCGATAAACTCATCTTT.

Details on this clone: TCRdb has a much larger clone's protein, which differs at residue 5 from the translation of this DNA, likely because of a read error; what is shown is the protein translated from the DNA. The V gene is TRDV1, the J gene TRDJ1; the D gene is possibly TRDD3 (6 bases). CDR3 length: 18 amino acids. The V and J ends lost 4 bases and 0 bases respectively, with 21 bases between them. Germline CDR1 and CDR2: TSWWSYY and QGS. This CDR3 is CALGALLRTGPYTDKLIF. Here the CDR3 DNA reads TGTGCTCTTGGGGCCCTACTACGTACTGGGCCCTACACCGATAAACTCATCTTT.

Concerning this clone itself: One base separates it from a far larger clone, so it is likely a read error. This sample includes further DNA sequences coding for the same CDR3. CDR3 nucleotides: TGTGCCTTTTGGGCCTTCCCCGTACTGGGGGCCACTTACACCGATAAACTCATCTTT. Residues: CAFWAFPVLGATYTDKLIF. This rearrangement joins TRDV3 to TRDJ1; 8 bases agree with TRDD3. The CDR3 has 19 residues. Germline values: CDR1 TVYSNPD, CDR2 GDNSRS (reference sequence). Losses at the gene ends were 2 bases for V and 0 bases for J; bases not matched to a gene: 20.

By sample share, this clone is medium-sized. Given a far larger clone just one base away, this is likely a sequencing read error. The chain carries TRDV1 and TRDJ1; 7 bases match TRDD2. The trim removed 2 bases at V and 0 bases at J, leaving 30 bases unmatched. This CDR3 is 24 amino acids long. CDR1 and CDR2 (germline): TSWWSYY, QGS. The CDR3 loop is CALGERRSSRSFLTEGKYTDKLIF. CDR3 nucleotide sequence: TGTGCTCTTGGGGAAAGGCGTTCCTCACGGTCCTTCCTTACTGAGGGAAAGTACACCGATAAACTCATCTTT.

This clone has more than one count but fewer than ten. The protein that TCRdb holds for this DNA derives from a much larger clone and differs from the translated DNA at residue 22, which likely indicates a read error; the protein shown here is translated from the DNA. The chain employs TRDV1 and TRDJ3, with 8 bases aligning to TRDD3. Germline assignment: CDR1 TSWWSYY and CDR2 QGS. There are 24 residues in the CDR3. Written as DNA, the CDR3 is TGTGCTCTTGGGGCCCTAGTATCTACACTTACTGGGGGTCTTAGCTCCTGGGACACCCGACAGACGTTTTTC. This sequence encodes CALGALVSTLTGGLSSWDTRQTFF.

By sample share, this clone is large. This sample also contains other DNA sequences that code for the same CDR3. This chain joins TRDV1 and TRDJ1; 10 bases are a match to TRDD3. The germline V gene has CDR1 TSWWSYY and CDR2 QGS. There are 16 residues in the CDR3. V lost 4 bases and J lost 8; bases outside the gene matches: 13. In DNA, the CDR3 is TGTGCTCTTGGGGTGTACGGGTGTACTGGGGGATGGAAACTCATCTTT. It translates to CALGVYGCTGGWKLIF.

The CDR3 is CALGAPSYGSWGTDPYTDKLIF. CDR3 nucleotides: TGTGCTCTTGGGGCACCTTCCTACGGTAGCTGGGGGACCGACCCGTACACCGATAAACTCATCTTT. This chain connects TRDV1 to TRDJ1, with TRDD2 as a possible D gene (9 bases). Trimming removed 4 bases at V and 0 bases at J, with 33 bases between. The CDR3 is made up of 22 amino acids. CDR1 is TSWWSYY, CDR2 QGS, per germline.

This clone was recorded a few times. One base separates it from a far larger clone, so it is likely a read error. The same CDR3 arises from other DNA sequences in this sample as well. The rearrangement links TRDV2 to TRDJ1; D is unclear. Germline V gene sequence: CDR1 GEAIGNYY, CDR2 EKD. The CDR3 runs 16 residues. The CDR3 is CACDRLPRGSTDKLIF. In nucleotides, the CDR3 is TGTGCCTGTGACAGGCTACCTCGTGGTTCCACCGATAAGCTCATCTTT.

Concerning this clone: A read error likely explains why the TCRdb protein, taken from a much larger clone, differs from this DNA's translation at residue 15; the protein shown is translated from the DNA. The chain is built from TRDV1 and TRDJ3, with 7 nucleotides matching TRDD2. The V and J ends lost 3 bases and 2 bases, in that order; junction bases with no gene match: 25. Germline V gene lookup returns CDR1 TSWWSYY and CDR2 QGS. CDR3 length: 24 residues. The DNA of the CDR3 is TGTGCTCTTGGGGATCGATTCCTACCCTGGGATCTGGATAGGGCGACCTGGGACACCCGACAGATGTTTTTC. It yields the protein CALGDRFLPWDLDRATWDTRQMFF.

This clone was detected a few times. TCRdb attributes to this sequence the protein of a much larger clone, which differs from the DNA translation at residue 19; a read error is likely, and the protein displayed is translated from the DNA. The rearrangement links TRDV1 to TRDJ1, with 7 bases that match TRDD3. This CDR3 spans 22 amino acids. In germline, CDR1 is TSWWSYY, CDR2 QGS. The CDR3: CALGDLRLPKYWGSLYTDRLIF. CDR3 sequence (DNA): TGTGCTCTTGGGGACCTTCGCCTGCCCAAGTACTGGGGATCCTTGTACACCGATAGACTCATCTTT.

This clone appeared many times. Since a far larger clone is one base different, this is likely a read error. The sample holds other DNA sequences that translate to the same CDR3. The chain uses TRDV3 and TRDJ1; 9 bases are a match to TRDD3. Germline loops: CDR1 TVYSNPD, CDR2 GDNSRS (reference sequence). The CDR3 has 19 amino acids. V was clipped by 1 base and J by 6 bases; unmatched bases: 24. This chain's CDR3 is CAFNCPLPWGIRREYKLIF. For the CDR3, the DNA is TGTGCCTTTAATTGTCCCCTACCCTGGGGGATCCGACGCGAGTATAAACTCATCTTT.

This clone is categorized as medium-sized. The chain joins TRDV3 to TRDJ1; 13 bases fit TRDD3. The germline V gene encodes CDR1 TVYSNPD and CDR2 GDNSRS (reference sequence). The CDR3 contains 19 residues. Losses at the gene ends were 3 bases for V and 0 bases for J; bases not matched to a gene: 16. CDR3: CALLQTSTGGYAHTDKLIF. CDR3 DNA: TGTGCCTTACTACAGACCAGTACTGGGGGATACGCTCACACCGATAAACTCATCTTT.

In the case of this clone: Given a far larger clone just one base away, this is likely a sequencing read error. Other DNA sequences in this sample translate to the same CDR3. The V call is TRDV3, the J call TRDJ1; tentative D call: TRDD3 (5 bases). V dropped 2 bases and J dropped 0 bases, with 43 bases sitting between them. The CDR3 runs 24 residues. Per the germline V gene, CDR1 is TVYSNPD and CDR2 is GDNSRS (reference sequence). The CDR3, as DNA: TGTGCCTTTGTGGGGACTGTTACCTTTGTCTTCAATTCACTCCCAATTCAGGACACCGATAAACTCATCTTT. Its translation is CAFVGTVTFVFNSLPIQDTDKLIF.

As regards this clone: TCRdb's protein, taken from a much larger clone, differs from this DNA's translation at residue 6, likely owing to a read error; the protein displayed comes from the DNA. The genes are TRDV2 and TRDJ1; 8 bases match TRDD3. V shed 1 base, J shed 0 bases, and the junction held 9 bases outside the gene matches. This CDR3 has 17 amino acids. Germline V lookup: CDR1 GEAIGNYY, CDR2 EKD. CDR3 sequence (DNA): TGTGCCTGTGACACGGCGGGGATACAGGGGGACACCGATAAACTCATCTTT. The encoded protein is CACDTAGIQGDTDKLIF.

In this sample, this clone turned up a few times. TCRdb attributes to this sequence the protein of a much larger clone, which differs from the DNA translation at residue 18; a read error is likely, and the protein displayed is translated from the DNA. V and J are TRDV2 and TRDJ1; 11 positions match TRDD3. This CDR3 region has 20 residues. Looked up from germline, CDR1 is GEAIGNYY and CDR2 is EKD. CDR3 amino acids: CACDTRGGTGGYVLVYKPIF. The CDR3 DNA is TGTGCCTGTGACACCCGAGGCGGGACTGGGGGATATGTTCTGGTGTATAAACCCATCTTT.

Comments on this clone: This likely traces to a read error, being one base from a far larger clone. The sample has other DNA sequences that encode this CDR3 too. The chain carries TRDV3 and TRDJ1, with a tentative D call TRDD3 (6 bases). The CDR3 length is 14 residues. Germline-derived CDR1 and CDR2 are TVYSNPD and GDNSRS (reference sequence). In DNA form, the CDR3 reads TGCGCCTCCTTACTGGGTCTCCCCACCGATAAACTCATCTTT. As protein: CASLLGLPTDKLIF.

On this clone itself: TCRdb attributes to this sequence the protein of a much larger clone, which differs from the DNA translation at residue 3; a read error is likely, and the protein displayed is translated from the DNA. The rearrangement joins TRDV2 to TRDJ1; TRDD3 agrees at 7 bases. CDR3 length: 16 residues. CDR1 and CDR2 from the germline V gene are GEAIGNYY and EKD. CDR3 loop: CARDTLGVPGTDKLIF. The DNA of the CDR3 is TGTGCCCGTGACACGCTGGGGGTCCCGGGCACCGATAAACTCATCTTT.

This clone has a handful of counts. The chain has TRDV1 and TRDJ1; 9 positions match TRDD3. CDR1 and CDR2 from the germline V gene are TSWWSYY and QGS. Losses at the gene ends were 3 bases for V and 1 base for J; bases not matched to a gene: 24. The CDR3 contains 22 residues. The CDR3 DNA is TGTGCTCTTGGGGACCTCCATACGGGGTACTGGGGGACCGCCCCCACCACCGATAAACTCATCTTT. It is translated as CALGDLHTGYWGTAPTTDKLIF.

This clone counts as medium-sized (0.01 to 0.1%). With a much larger clone just one base away, this may be a read error. The same CDR3 is also encoded by other DNA sequences in this sample. The rearrangement uses TRDV1 and TRDJ1; 8 nucleotides line up with TRDD3. The CDR3 has 18 residues. The ends lost 2 bases at V and 3 bases at J; junction bases unmatched: 14. Germline V gene lookup returns CDR1 TSWWSYY and CDR2 QGS. In DNA, the CDR3 is TGTGCTCTTGGGGAATTTACTGGGGGCCGCGGAGGGGCCGATAAACTCATCTTT. Translating gives CALGEFTGGRGGADKLIF.

Concerning this clone: The protein TCRdb lists belongs to a much larger clone and differs from this DNA's translation at residue 14, which points to a read error; the protein shown is made from the DNA. The chain has TRDV1 and TRDJ1; the D gene is possibly TRDD3 (7 bases). CDR1 and CDR2 (germline): TSWWSYY, QGS. Trimming removed 3 bases from V and 6 bases from J, with 26 bases in between. CDR3 length equals 18 residues. The CDR3, as DNA: TGTGCTCTTGGGGAGTCCTACGTCGGCTGGGGGCTTACCAATAAACTCATCTTT. Its translation: CALGESYVGWGLTNKLIF.

Turning to this clone: TCRdb records a much larger clone's protein for this DNA, with a difference at residue 8 that likely arises from a read error; the protein given is the translation of the DNA. J is TRDJ1 and V is TRDV1; possible D gene TRDD3, 6 bases. Trimming stripped 3 bases from V and 8 bases from J, with 31 bases between. This CDR3 has 19 residues. From germline, CDR1 is TSWWSYY and CDR2 QGS. CDR3 DNA: TGTGCTCTTGGGGACCCATCCGCGACCCGGGGGACTCGGATTCGGAAACTCATCTTT. The encoded protein is CALGDPSATRGTRIRKLIF.

Details on this clone: The protein given by TCRdb reflects a much larger clone and differs at residue 5 from this DNA's translation, likely from a read error; the protein shown is the DNA's translation. The rearrangement links TRDV2 to TRDJ1; no firm D call. Between the trimmed V and J ends, which lost 2 bases and 1 base, there was a span of 16 bases. CDR3 size: 16 residues. Germline CDR1 is GEAIGNYY and CDR2 is EKD. Written as DNA, the CDR3 is TGTGCCTGTGACAAGCTACCTCGTGGTTCCACCGATAAACTCATCTTT. Protein sequence: CACDKLPRGSTDKLIF.